These 23 T cell receptor beta chains came from one sample sequenced in a study of shared clonotypes between healthy human individuals. The method was immunoSEQ multiplex PCR; TCRdb's version includes in-frame clones alone and lacks a portion of them. The profile covers about 710,000 clones, with 55% to 75% appearing a single time and under 2% taken by the ten largest. Sequenced sample: memory CD4+ T cells sorted from blood. Subset in this sample: CD45RA-negative fraction. The receptors derive from a woman in her thirties in good health.

The rearrangement uses TRBV5-6 and TRBJ2-7; TRBD2 might be the D (5 bases). Trimming took 1 base from V and 4 from J, leaving 12 bases between them. CDR1 is SGHDT and CDR2 is YYEEEE in the germline V gene. The length of the CDR3 is 14 residues. CDR3 in amino acids: CASSLRLAGYEQYF. CDR3 sequence (DNA): TGTGCCAGCAGCTTGAGGCTAGCAGGTTACGAGCAGTACTTC.

CDR3 coding DNA: TGCGCCAGCAGCGACGGGACCTACACAGATACGCAGTATTTT. Translated: CASSDGTYTDTQYF. This chain uses TRBV5-1 with TRBJ2-3; either TRBD1 or TRBD2 may supply D (5 bases each). V was shortened by 4 bases and J by 2 bases, with 11 bases between the two germline ends. CDR1 is SGHRS, CDR2 YFSETQ, per germline. The CDR3 extends over 14 amino acids.

This clone has a single count. The chain carries TRBV6-6 and TRBJ2-5, with D possibly TRBD1 on 6 matching bases. The CDR3 loop spans 14 amino acids. CDR1 and CDR2 (germline): MNHNY, SVGAGI (reference sequence). Trimming pared 3 bases from V and 7 bases from J, leaving 15 bases between. The CDR3 loop reads CASSYRQDPATQYF. The CDR3 DNA follows: TGTGCCAGCAGTTATCGACAGGACCCAGCGACCCAGTACTTC.

The rearrangement links TRBV28 to TRBJ1-1; 8 bases line up with TRBD1. Germline V gene data show CDR1 as MDHEN and CDR2 as SYDVKM. This CDR3 has 14 amino acids. V gave up 6 bases and J gave up 5 bases; unmatched junction bases: 8. For the CDR3, the DNA is TGTGCCAGCAGGCTTCACAGGGGGATGACTGAAGCTTTCTTT. Amino acids: CASRLHRGMTEAFF.

This clone has just a few counts. The chain uses TRBV15 and TRBJ2-1, with 11 bases lining up with TRBD2. The V gene's germline CDR1 is LNHNV and CDR2 YYDKDF (reference sequence). The trim removed 3 bases at V and 0 bases at J, leaving 4 bases unmatched. This CDR3 has 17 residues. CDR3 protein: CATSSGLAGFSYNEQFF. The CDR3 DNA is TGTGCCACCAGCAGCGGACTAGCGGGTTTCTCCTACAATGAGCAGTTCTTC.

The chain recombines TRBV19 with TRBJ2-5, with D uncertain. V was shortened by 4 bases and J by 5 bases, with 14 bases between the two germline ends. The CDR3 is 14 residues long. Germline lookup yields CDR1 LNHDA and CDR2 SQIVND (reference sequence). Written as DNA, the CDR3 is TGTGCCAGTAGTACCCGCCTGAGGCGGGAGACCCAGTACTTC. It yields the protein CASSTRLRRETQYF.

The chain combines TRBV11-1 with TRBJ2-5; 14 positions agree with TRBD2. V lost 4 bases, J lost 3 bases, and 4 bases stayed unmatched. This CDR3 has 16 residues. Germline V CDR1 and CDR2: SGHAT, FQDESV (reference sequence). CDR3 protein: CASSSGLAGGKETQYF. CDR3 nucleotide sequence: TGTGCCAGCAGCTCAGGACTAGCGGGAGGTAAAGAGACCCAGTACTTC. Full variable domain (outside the CDR3, taken from reference TRBV11-1 and TRBJ2-5): EAEVAQSPRYKITEKSQAVAFWCDPISGHATLYWYRQILGQGPELLVQFQDESVVDDSQLPKDRFSAERLKGVDSTLKIQPAELGDSAMYLCASSSGLAGGKETQYFGPGTRLLVL.

This clone was seen a few times. The CDR3 here is CASSQGEVTGELFF. The CDR3 bases are TGTGCCAGCAGCCAGGGGGAGGTGACCGGGGAGCTGTTTTTT. V usage is TRBV4-2 and J usage is TRBJ2-2, with D maybe TRBD2 (6 bases). The CDR3 runs to 14 residues. Looked up from germline, CDR1 is LGHNA and CDR2 is YNFKEQ. Deletions cut 3 bases from V and 5 bases from J, with 10 bases between.

V and J are TRBV7-9 and TRBJ2-3; 7 bases match TRBD2. The CDR3 has 14 residues. Germline V CDR1 and CDR2: SEHNR, FQNEAQ (reference sequence). V lost 8 bases to trimming and J lost 7 bases; unmatched junction nucleotides: 12. The CDR3 is CASVLAGAVYTQYF. CDR3 nucleotides: TGTGCCAGCGTGCTGGCGGGAGCTGTGTATACGCAGTATTTT. Complete variable domain (other parts from reference TRBV7-9 and TRBJ2-3): DTGVSQNPRHKITKRGQNVTFRCDPISEHNRLYWYRQTLGQGPEFLTYFQNEAQLEKSRLLSDRFSAERPKGSFSTLEIQRTEQGDSAMYLCASVLAGAVYTQYFGPGTRLTVL.

As DNA, the CDR3 is TGTGCCAGCAGCTTAGTTGGGACTAGCGGGAGAACGTACAATGAGCAGTTCTTC. This codes for CASSLVGTSGRTYNEQFF. This rearrangement joins TRBV7-9 to TRBJ2-1; TRBD2 agrees at 14 bases. The CDR3 sequence is 18 residues long. Germline CDR1 reads SEHNR; CDR2 reads FQNEAQ (reference sequence). V was pared by 1 base and J by 4 bases, with 6 bases of the junction left unmatched.

V usage is TRBV5-1 and J usage is TRBJ2-7; a possible D gene is TRBD2 (6 bases). Trimming removed 0 bases from V and 10 bases from J, with 14 bases in between. CDR1 and CDR2 (germline): SGHRS, YFSETQ. The CDR3 is 13 residues long. The DNA for the CDR3 is TGCGCCAGCAGCTTGGGGCTCCGGGACTTCCAGTACTTC. It yields the protein CASSLGLRDFQYF. The variable domain in full, completed from reference TRBV5-1 and TRBJ2-7, reads KAGVTQTPRYLIKTRGQQVTLSCSPISGHRSVSWYQQTPGQGLQFLFEYFSETQRNKGNFPGRFSGRQFSNSRSEMNVSTLELGDSALYLCASSLGLRDFQYFGPGTRLTVT.

The gene calls are TRBV5-5 and TRBJ2-5; D not certain. The ends were cut back, 2 bases at V and 4 bases at J, with 6 bases in the middle. CDR1 SGHKS and CDR2 YYEKEE come from the germline V gene (reference sequence). This CDR3 has 12 residues. CDR3 sequence: CASSLVGETQYF. The CDR3 coding sequence is TGTGCCAGCAGCTTAGTGGGAGAGACCCAGTACTTC.

About this clone: A junction boundary mismatches the germline segment, possibly from a read error. V gene TRBV20-1 combines with J gene TRBJ2-5; D perhaps matches TRBD2 (6 bases). This CDR3 is built from 11 residues. Germline-derived CDR1 and CDR2 are DFQATT and SNEGSKA (reference sequence). The CDR3 protein is CSARAGSASHF. The CDR3 DNA is TGCAGTGCTAGGGCGGGGTCAGCCAGCCACTTC.

This clone was counted ten times or more. The chain uses TRBV2 and TRBJ1-4; D gene uncertain. Germline V gene sequence: CDR1 SNHLY, CDR2 FYNNEI. Trimming removed 2 bases from V and 6 bases from J, with 7 bases in between. The CDR3 has 13 residues. CDR3 in amino acids: CASSESLDEKLFF. CDR3 coding DNA: TGTGCCAGCAGTGAAAGCCTTGATGAAAAACTGTTTTTT.

V usage is TRBV28 and J usage is TRBJ1-5; a possible D gene is TRBD1 (5 bases). V was trimmed by 6 bases and J by 6 bases, leaving 15 bases between them. This CDR3 has 14 residues. CDR1 is MDHEN, CDR2 SYDVKM, per germline. The CDR3 sequence: CASRAGGEGQPQHF. CDR3 coding DNA: TGTGCCAGCAGGGCGGGGGGGGAAGGTCAGCCCCAGCATTTT.

This clone has a count of ten or more. At the DNA level, this CDR3 is encoded by other sequences in the same sample as well. The chain is built from TRBV28 and TRBJ1-5; TRBD1 agrees at 7 bases. The germline V gene encodes CDR1 MDHEN and CDR2 SYDVKM. This CDR3 has 15 amino acids. The V segment lost 3 bases and the J segment 2 bases; nucleotides outside the gene matches: 4. The chain's CDR3 is CASSFTGARNQPQHF. DNA for the CDR3: TGTGCCAGCAGTTTCACAGGGGCCCGCAATCAGCCCCAGCATTTT.

The V and J genes are TRBV29-1 and TRBJ2-2; D possibly corresponds to TRBD1 (6 bases). From germline, CDR1 is SQVTM and CDR2 ANQGSEA. There are 14 residues in the CDR3. Trimming shortened V by 1 base and J by 5 bases, and 11 bases separated the two germline ends. The CDR3 region is CSVEVGQGTGELFF. CDR3 in DNA: TGCAGCGTTGAAGTGGGGCAGGGGACCGGGGAGCTGTTTTTT.

J is TRBJ2-5 and V is TRBV4-1; D not certain. The J call may be incorrect, as the DNA end agrees better with TRBJ2-7. The CDR3 contains 17 residues. Germline V lookup: CDR1 MGHRA, CDR2 YSYEKL. This chain's CDR3 is CASSQDLRRSISYEQYF. The CDR3 DNA follows: TGCGCCAGCAGCCAAGATCTAAGACGGTCTATATCCTACGAGCAGTACTTC.

The V gene is TRBV19, the J gene TRBJ1-4; D gene ambiguous. Germline V gene data show CDR1 as LNHDA and CDR2 as SQIVND (reference sequence). The CDR3 loop spans 15 amino acids. Trimming took off 1 base at V and 8 bases at J, with 14 bases between the two ends. The CDR3 sequence: CASSIGAARGEKLFF. CDR3 coding DNA: TGTGCCAGTAGTATAGGAGCAGCCCGTGGAGAAAAACTGTTTTTT. Using reference TRBV19 and TRBJ1-4 for the parts outside the CDR3, the full variable domain is DGGITQSPKYLFRKEGQNVTLSCEQNLNHDAMYWYRQDPGQGLRLIYYSQIVNDFQKGDIAEGYSVSREKKESFPLTVTSAQKNPTAFYLCASSIGAARGEKLFFGSGTQLSVL.

This clone was detected only once. For the CDR3, the DNA is TGTGCCAGCAGTGAGAAGGGCCAGGCGGGGCAGCCCCAGCATTTT. Translated: CASSEKGQAGQPQHF. J is TRBJ1-5 and V is TRBV25-1; D is uncertain. Trimming removed 3 bases at V and 7 bases at J, with 16 bases between. Germline V gene sequence: CDR1 MGHDK, CDR2 SYGVNS. This CDR3 contains 15 residues.

Regarding this clone: A much larger clone differs by one base, so this may be a read error. This CDR3 is also generated by other DNA sequences in the sample. The chain links TRBV6-5 to TRBJ2-1; the D is unclear. Per germline, CDR1 MNHEY and CDR2 SVGAGI. V was clipped by 6 bases and J by 4 bases, with 4 bases between them. The CDR3 has 11 residues. The CDR3 DNA reads as TGTGCCAGCAGCCAATACAATGAGCAGTTCTTC. Its translation is CASSQYNEQFF.

V is TRBV30 and J is TRBJ2-3; 8 nucleotides match TRBD2. Germline trimming cut 3 bases from V and 6 bases from J; bases unmatched to any gene: 2. The germline gives CDR1 GTSNPN, CDR2 SVGIG (reference sequence). The CDR3 covers 12 residues. This CDR3 reads CAWRAGADTQYF. The CDR3 bases are TGTGCCTGGAGAGCGGGAGCTGATACGCAGTATTTT.

The chain has TRBV10-3 and TRBJ1-1; D ambiguous. V lost 3 bases, J lost 4 bases, and 15 bases lay in between. The CDR3 extends over 15 amino acids. Germline CDR1 is ENHRY and CDR2 is SYGVKD. CDR3 region: CAISDRGMTVTEAFF. In nucleotides, the CDR3 is TGTGCCATCAGTGATCGCGGAATGACGGTCACTGAAGCTTTCTTT.